This is a list of T cell receptor beta chains from one sample in a study of CD8+CD57+ T cells in acquired aplastic anemia. TCRdb re-called the reads with MiXCR, one entry per CDR3 protein. The sample consists of about 160,000 distinct CDR3 sequences, 40% to 60% of them appearing once. Material for sequencing was sorted CD4+, CD8+, or CD8+CD57+ T cells (not recorded which) from PBMCs. Receptors were obtained from a human donor with aplastic anemia. Each CDR3 is given with its conserved first and last residue. A D gene is named only where the DNA matches it firmly. The size entry is marked missing in some rows and otherwise reads once, few, many or a size class.

v_call	j_call	clone_size	d_call	cdr3_aa	cdr3_nt
TRBV15	TRBJ2-3	.	.	CATSRGGISTDTQYF	TGTGCCACCAGCAGAGGGGGAATCAGCACAGATACGCAGTATTTT
TRBV9	TRBJ1-2	.	.	CASGGANGYTF	TGTGCCAGCGGAGGAGCGAATGGCTACACCTTC
TRBV25-1	TRBJ2-6	.	.	CASSELEISSGANVLTF	TGTGCCAGCAGTGAATTAGAGATTAGCTCTGGGGCCAACGTCCTGACTTTC
TRBV6-4	TRBJ2-1	few	.	CASSDSIETGEQFF	TGTGCCAGCAGTGACTCGATTGAAACGGGGGAGCAGTTCTTC
TRBV29-1	TRBJ2-7	large	TRBD1	CSVEVGDRGYEQYF	TGCAGCGTTGAAGTGGGAGACAGGGGATACGAGCAGTACTTC
TRBV30	TRBJ2-3	few	.	CAWTPTARTDTQYF	TGTGCCTGGACTCCGACTGCACGCACAGATACGCAGTATTTT
TRBV11-2	TRBJ2-1	many	TRBD1	CASSTGTGLYNEQFF	TGTGCCAGCAGTACCGGGACAGGGCTCTACAATGAGCAGTTCTTC
TRBV2	TRBJ1-1	once	.	CASSRSGGSEAFF	TGTGCCAGCAGTCGATCGGGGGGGTCTGAAGCTTTCTTT
TRBV13	TRBJ2-1	many	TRBD2	CASTSGLAGGPYEQFF	TGTGCCAGTACCTCGGGACTAGCGGGAGGGCCGTATGAGCAGTTCTTC
TRBV9	TRBJ2-3	.	TRBD1	CASSKQGAAETDTQYF	TGTGCCAGCAGTAAACAGGGGGCCGCAGAAACAGATACGCAGTATTTT
TRBV20-1	TRBJ2-7	.	.	CSAARVGRHEQYF	TGCAGTGCTGCCAGAGTAGGGAGGCACGAGCAGTACTTC
TRBV2	TRBJ1-4	.	.	CASSEQGYEKLFF	TGTGCCAGCAGTGAACAGGGGTATGAAAAACTGTTTTTT
TRBV29-1	TRBJ2-1	.	TRBD1	CSVRTGAGNEQFF	TGCAGCGTCAGGACAGGGGCTGGGAATGAGCAGTTCTTC
TRBV19	TRBJ2-7	.	.	CASSMLSHEQYF	TGTGCCAGTAGTATGCTCTCCCACGAGCAGTACTTC
TRBV4-1	TRBJ1-4	many	.	CASSSGATNEKLFF	TGCGCCAGCAGCTCAGGGGCAACTAATGAAAAACTGTTTTTT
TRBV6-2/TRBV6-3	TRBJ1-1	.	.	CASSYSMGNSMNTEAFF	TGTGCCAGCAGTTACTCGATGGGCAACTCCATGAACACTGAAGCTTTCTTT
TRBV10-2	TRBJ2-5	few	TRBD2	CASSEPRTSGPGAQYF	TGCGCCAGCAGTGAGCCTAGGACTAGCGGCCCCGGGGCCCAGTACTTC
TRBV12-3/TRBV12-4	TRBJ2-1	.	.	CASSFIGVRDEQFF	TGTGCCAGCAGTTTCATAGGGGTAAGGGATGAGCAGTTCTTC
TRBV9	TRBJ1-1	.	.	CASSYADTEAFF	TGTGCCAGCAGCTACGCGGACACTGAAGCTTTCTTT
TRBV15	TRBJ2-5	.	.	CATSRDRGGQETQYF	TGTGCCACCAGCAGAGACAGGGGTGGCCAAGAGACCCAGTACTTC
TRBV7-9	TRBJ1-1	many	.	CASRPYTGNTEAFF	TGTGCCAGCAGGCCATATACAGGGAACACTGAAGCTTTCTTT
TRBV27	TRBJ1-2	.	.	CASSFRQDGLEGYTF	TGTGCCAGCAGTTTTCGACAGGACGGGCTAGAGGGCTACACCTTC
TRBV5-1	TRBJ2-2	many	TRBD2	CASSFLAGVDTGELFF	TGCGCCAGCAGCTTCCTAGCGGGAGTGGACACCGGGGAGCTGTTTTTT
TRBV20-1	TRBJ2-1	many	TRBD1	CSARGQGAIGLAYNEQFF	TGCAGTGCTAGAGGGCAGGGGGCTATCGGACTCGCCTACAATGAGCAGTTCTTC
TRBV20-1	TRBJ2-1	.	.	CSASGPSGTSSSYNEQFF	TGCAGTGCTAGTGGCCCTTCCGGGACATCGAGCTCCTACAATGAGCAGTTCTTC
TRBV20-1	TRBJ2-1	many	TRBD2	CSAVRLAEAINEQFF	TGCAGTGCTGTTCGACTAGCGGAGGCCATTAATGAGCAGTTCTTC
TRBV19	TRBJ2-7	.	.	CASSIGSSEQYF	TGTGCCAGTAGTATTGGGTCGAGCGAGCAGTACTTC
TRBV7-6	TRBJ2-3	.	.	CASSQVGAATDTQYF	TGTGCCAGCAGCCAAGTGGGGGCAGCCACAGATACGCAGTATTTT
TRBV5-4	TRBJ2-5	.	.	CASSLDRGGETQYF	TGTGCCAGCAGCTTGGATCGTGGTGGAGAGACCCAGTACTTC
TRBV6-1	TRBJ2-1	many	.	CASSAQGTYNEQFF	TGTGCCAGCAGTGCTCAGGGAACCTACAATGAGCAGTTCTTC
TRBV5-5	TRBJ1-1	many	.	CASTSTGMSNTEAFF	TGTGCCAGCACCTCAACAGGGATGAGTAACACTGAAGCTTTCTTT
TRBV25-1	TRBJ1-4	.	.	CASRDRGATNEKLFF	TGTGCCAGCAGGGATAGGGGTGCAACTAATGAAAAACTGTTTTTT
TRBV19	TRBJ2-6	many	TRBD1	CASSPPAGGHSGANVLTF	TGTGCCAGTAGTCCCCCAGCAGGGGGACACTCTGGGGCCAACGTCCTGACTTTC
TRBV3-1	TRBJ1-2	many	.	CASSQFNYGYTF	TGTGCCAGCAGCCAATTTAACTATGGCTACACCTTC
TRBV11-1	TRBJ2-2	many	TRBD2	CASSLYDWVGLAGANTGELFF	TGTGCCAGCAGCTTATACGACTGGGTGGGACTAGCGGGAGCGAACACCGGGGAGCTGTTTTTT
TRBV29-1	TRBJ2-7	.	.	CSVDGSGGITEQYF	TGCAGCGTAGACGGGAGTGGCGGGATTACCGAGCAGTACTTC
TRBV11-3	TRBJ2-7	many	.	CASSGSGRPPYEQYF	TGTGCCAGCAGCGGATCAGGGAGGCCCCCCTACGAGCAGTACTTC
TRBV4-3	TRBJ2-1	many	.	CASSQGLYNEQFF	TGCGCCAGCAGCCAGGGTCTGTACAATGAGCAGTTCTTC
TRBV24-1	TRBJ2-2	many	TRBD1	CATSDPGQGVTGELFF	TGTGCCACCAGTGATCCGGGACAGGGAGTCACCGGGGAGCTGTTTTTT
TRBV27	TRBJ2-7	few	TRBD1	CASSSRTGIHEQYF	TGTGCCAGCAGTTCCAGGACAGGGATCCACGAGCAGTACTTC
TRBV15	TRBJ2-3	few	TRBD1	CATSRDRTGPDTQYF	TGTGCCACCAGCAGAGATCGGACAGGGCCAGATACGCAGTATTTT
TRBV20-1	TRBJ1-1	many	.	CSATLTSEAFF	TGCAGTGCTACGCTAACGTCTGAAGCTTTCTTT
TRBV3-1	TRBJ1-1	once	TRBD1	CASSPGGTGPTEAFF	TGTGCCAGCAGCCCTGGCGGGACAGGGCCCACTGAAGCTTTCTTT
TRBV11-3	TRBJ1-1	many	.	CASSNPSDTEAFF	TGTGCCAGCAGCAACCCGAGCGATACTGAAGCTTTCTTT
TRBV29-1	TRBJ1-1	.	.	CSVEGRMNTEAFF	TGCAGCGTTGAAGGACGGATGAACACTGAAGCTTTCTTT
TRBV30	TRBJ1-2	.	TRBD1	CAWRQRTGGLGYTF	TGTGCCTGGAGACAACGTACAGGGGGCCTGGGCTACACCTTC
TRBV6-5	TRBJ2-1	.	.	CASSSISGPNNEQFF	TGTGCCAGCAGTTCAATTTCCGGGCCCAACAATGAGCAGTTCTTC